The 16 T cell receptor beta chains given below trace back to one sample, sequenced in a study of shared clonotypes between healthy human individuals. Here immunoSEQ multiplex PCR was the method, and the copy in TCRdb shows in-frame clones only, minus some. Of more than 2,000,000 clones in the sample, 80% to 95% are singletons; the top ten hold about 0.39%. Source material: naive CD4+ T cells from PBMCs. Subset in this sample: CD45RA+ positively selected. These receptors all stem from a man aged 18-30 years in good health. Some clones in this sample may be carry-over from other donors' samples.

The chain employs TRBV27 and TRBJ1-5; no reliable D call. CDR1 is MNHEY and CDR2 is SMNVEV in the germline V gene (reference sequence). There are 14 residues in the CDR3. V was clipped by 5 bases and J by 5 bases, with 13 bases between them. The CDR3 region has the DNA TGTGCCAGCAGTGAGTTACAAACCGATCAGCCCCAGCATTTT. Amino acids: CASSELQTDQPQHF.

The chain is built from TRBV4-2 and TRBJ1-3; TRBD1 might be the D (6 bases). The germline V and J ends were trimmed by 4 bases and 0 bases, with 10 bases remaining between them. The CDR3 spans 15 residues. Germline CDR1 reads LGHNA; CDR2 reads YNFKEQ. DNA for the CDR3: TGTGCCAGCAGCCGGGACACTAGCTCTGGAAACACCATATATTTT. Its protein is CASSRDTSSGNTIYF.

This chain uses TRBV7-2 with TRBJ2-7; 10 bases are a match to TRBD2. This CDR3 has 16 residues. Germline loops: CDR1 SGHTA, CDR2 FQGNSA. V shed 7 bases, J shed 4 bases, and the junction held 13 bases outside the gene matches. The CDR3 sequence: CASISTTGTSAYEQYF. CDR3 sequence (DNA): TGTGCCAGCATTTCCACCACCGGGACTAGCGCGTACGAGCAGTACTTC.

A word on this clone: The same CDR3 arises from other DNA sequences in this sample as well. J is TRBJ2-7 and V is TRBV28, with D unclear. The germline V gene encodes CDR1 MDHEN and CDR2 SYDVKM. V gave up 3 bases and J gave up 3 bases, with 6 bases separating them. CDR3 size: 12 residues. The CDR3, as DNA: TGTGCCAGCAGTTTCTTAGACTACGAGCAGTACTTC. Protein: CASSFLDYEQYF.

The V gene is TRBV7-2, the J gene TRBJ1-5, with D possibly being TRBD1 (6 bases). V gave up 6 bases and J gave up 7 bases, with 16 bases separating them. CDR1 is SGHTA and CDR2 is FQGNSA in the germline V gene. This CDR3 is 14 amino acids long. The CDR3 loop reads CASRDTGSRQPQHF. DNA of the CDR3: TGTGCCAGCAGGGACACAGGGAGCCGACAGCCCCAGCATTTT.

The rearrangement links TRBV14 to TRBJ2-7, with D unclear. Germline V gives CDR1 SGHDN, CDR2 FVKESK. Deletions cut 0 bases from V and 0 bases from J, with 9 bases between. The length of the CDR3 is 15 residues. CDR3 residues: CASSQEDGYSYEQYF. As DNA, the CDR3 is TGTGCCAGCAGCCAAGAAGACGGCTACTCCTACGAGCAGTACTTC.

The CDR3 DNA reads as TGTGCCAGCAGTACCCAAGGGACTTTTGGAGAGACCCAGTACTTC. Its protein is CASSTQGTFGETQYF. V is TRBV6-5 and J is TRBJ2-5; weak D call: TRBD2 (6 bases). V gave up 5 bases and J gave up 4 bases, with 17 bases separating them. CDR3 size: 15 residues. Germline-derived CDR1 and CDR2 are MNHEY and SVGAGI.

The chain uses TRBV18 and TRBJ2-2; 10 nucleotides match TRBD2. This CDR3 has 17 amino acids. Germline CDR1 is KGHSH and CDR2 is LQKENI. The ends lost 2 bases at V and 5 bases at J; junction bases unmatched: 8. CDR3 sequence reads: CASSPFASGSETGELFF. DNA for the CDR3: TGTGCCAGCTCACCATTTGCTAGCGGGAGTGAGACCGGGGAGCTGTTTTTT.

J is TRBJ2-1 and V is TRBV11-2; 10 bases match TRBD2. The CDR3 runs 19 residues. CDR1 SGHAT and CDR2 FQNNGV come from the germline V gene. With V trimmed by 3 bases and J by 0 bases, 11 bases remained unmatched. The CDR3 reads CASSFRRTSGRSSYNEQFF. The CDR3 DNA is TGTGCCAGCAGCTTCAGGCGGACTAGCGGTAGGAGCTCCTACAATGAGCAGTTCTTC. Looking up the rest from reference TRBV11-2 and TRBJ2-1 gives the full variable domain: EAGVAQSPRYKIIEKRQSVAFWCNPISGHATLYWYQQILGQGPKLLIQFQNNGVVDDSQLPKDRFSAERLKGVDSTLKIQPAKLEDSAVYLCASSFRRTSGRSSYNEQFFGPGTRLTVL.

The rearrangement uses TRBV7-9 and TRBJ2-3; the match to TRBD2 covers 11 bases. Trimming took 5 bases from V and 0 from J; bases not matched to a gene: 7. This CDR3 has 17 amino acids. Germline lookup yields CDR1 SEHNR and CDR2 FQNEAQ (reference sequence). This CDR3 reads CASSPGTSGSSTDTQYF. The DNA of the CDR3 is TGTGCCAGCAGCCCTGGGACTAGCGGTTCTAGCACAGATACGCAGTATTTT.

The chain combines TRBV5-1 with TRBJ1-2; the match to TRBD1 covers 7 bases. The V segment lost 0 bases and the J segment 6 bases; nucleotides outside the gene matches: 5. Germline CDR1 SGHRS, CDR2 YFSETQ. CDR3 size: 14 residues. The CDR3 here is CASSLGQGWDGYTF. CDR3 DNA sequence: TGCGCCAGCAGCTTGGGACAGGGTTGGGATGGCTACACCTTC. The variable domain in full, completed from reference TRBV5-1 and TRBJ1-2, reads KAGVTQTPRYLIKTRGQQVTLSCSPISGHRSVSWYQQTPGQGLQFLFEYFSETQRNKGNFPGRFSGRQFSNSRSEMNVSTLELGDSALYLCASSLGQGWDGYTFGSGTRLTVV.

V gene TRBV19 combines with J gene TRBJ1-5; TRBD1 is a possible D gene (6 bases). This CDR3 is 14 amino acids long. CDR1 is LNHDA and CDR2 is SQIVND in the germline V gene (reference sequence). The V end lost 4 bases, the J end lost 6 bases, and 13 bases lay between the germline ends. The CDR3 sequence is CASSTRGLGQPQHF. In DNA form, the CDR3 reads TGTGCCAGTAGTACACGGGGGCTAGGTCAGCCCCAGCATTTT.

This chain connects TRBV25-1 to TRBJ2-7, with 12 bases matching TRBD2. The CDR3 has 13 amino acids. Germline-derived CDR1 and CDR2 are MGHDK and SYGVNS. V dropped 7 bases and J dropped 3; count of bases not matched to a gene: 1. Here the CDR3 reads CASTTSGGYEQYF. In DNA, the CDR3 is TGTGCCAGCACGACTAGCGGGGGCTACGAGCAGTACTTC.

The rearrangement uses TRBV7-2 and TRBJ2-7, with 8 bases matching TRBD2. The CDR3 runs to 16 residues. V shed 4 bases, J shed 5 bases, and the junction held 13 bases outside the gene matches. Germline lookup yields CDR1 SGHTA and CDR2 FQGNSA. The CDR3 coding sequence is TGTGCCAGCAGCTCGGGCGGGATAGCGGGATTTCACGAGCAGTACTTC. This codes for CASSSGGIAGFHEQYF.

This chain uses TRBV4-3 with TRBJ2-3, with no clear D. Germline CDR1 reads LGHNA; CDR2 reads YSLEER. V gave up 0 bases and J gave up 0 bases, with 13 bases separating them. The CDR3 spans 17 residues. The CDR3 protein is CASSQDLGRVSTDTQYF. As DNA, the CDR3 is TGCGCCAGCAGCCAAGATTTGGGCAGAGTTAGCACAGATACGCAGTATTTT.

This chain connects TRBV15 to TRBJ2-7; 12 bases line up with TRBD2. Per the germline V gene, CDR1 is LNHNV and CDR2 is YYDKDF (reference sequence). CDR3 length: 16 residues. The junction had 2 bases not matched to a gene; V was cut back by 0 bases and J by 2 bases. In DNA, the CDR3 is TGTGCCACCAGCAGAGAGAGACTAGCGGGGGCCTACGAGCAGTACTTC. This sequence encodes CATSRERLAGAYEQYF.